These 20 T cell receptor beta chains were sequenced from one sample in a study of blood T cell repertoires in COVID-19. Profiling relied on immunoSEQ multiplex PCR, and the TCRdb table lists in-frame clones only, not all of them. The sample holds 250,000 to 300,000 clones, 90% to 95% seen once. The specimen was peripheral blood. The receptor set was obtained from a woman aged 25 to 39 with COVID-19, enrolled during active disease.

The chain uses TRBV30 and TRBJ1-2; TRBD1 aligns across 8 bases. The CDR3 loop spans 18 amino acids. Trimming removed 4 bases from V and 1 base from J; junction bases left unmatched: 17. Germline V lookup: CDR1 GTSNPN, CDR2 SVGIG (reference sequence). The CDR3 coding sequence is TGTGCCTGGACTGTTGGGCGGGACAGGCCTATGCTTAACTATGGCTACACCTTC. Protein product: CAWTVGRDRPMLNYGYTF.

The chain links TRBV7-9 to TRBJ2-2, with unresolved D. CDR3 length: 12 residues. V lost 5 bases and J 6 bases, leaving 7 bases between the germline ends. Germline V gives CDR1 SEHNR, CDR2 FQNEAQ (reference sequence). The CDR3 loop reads CASSLGSGELFF. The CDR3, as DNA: TGTGCCAGCAGCCTCGGGTCCGGGGAGCTGTTTTTT.

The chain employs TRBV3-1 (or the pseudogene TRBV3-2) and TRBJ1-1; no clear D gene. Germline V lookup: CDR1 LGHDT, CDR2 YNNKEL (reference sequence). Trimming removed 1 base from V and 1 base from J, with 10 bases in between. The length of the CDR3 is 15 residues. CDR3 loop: CASSQAGFENTEAFF. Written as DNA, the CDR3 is TGTGCCAGCAGCCAAGCCGGGTTTGAGAACACTGAAGCTTTCTTT.

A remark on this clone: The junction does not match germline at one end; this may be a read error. The DNA for the CDR3 is TGTGCCAGCAGCTTAACTTCCCTCGGACTAGCGGGAGAAGAGCAGCACTTC. Translated, it gives CASSLTSLGLAGEEQHF. The J gene is TRBJ2-7, the V gene TRBV11-2; 13 nucleotides line up with TRBD2. The CDR3 is 17 residues long. Germline-derived CDR1 and CDR2 are SGHAT and FQNNGV.

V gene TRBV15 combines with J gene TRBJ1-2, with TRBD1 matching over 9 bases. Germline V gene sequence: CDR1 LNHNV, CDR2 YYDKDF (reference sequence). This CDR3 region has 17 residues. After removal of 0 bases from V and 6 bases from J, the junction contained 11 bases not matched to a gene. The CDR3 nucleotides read TGTGCCACCAGCAGAGATTGGACAGGGGCGCGAGCGGATGGCTACACCTTC. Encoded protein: CATSRDWTGARADGYTF.

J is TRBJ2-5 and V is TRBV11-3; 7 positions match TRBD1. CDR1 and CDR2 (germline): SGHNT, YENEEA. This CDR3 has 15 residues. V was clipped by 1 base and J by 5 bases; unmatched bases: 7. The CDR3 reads CASSLGQGRGETQYF. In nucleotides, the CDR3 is TGTGCCAGCAGCTTAGGACAGGGAAGGGGGGAGACCCAGTACTTC.

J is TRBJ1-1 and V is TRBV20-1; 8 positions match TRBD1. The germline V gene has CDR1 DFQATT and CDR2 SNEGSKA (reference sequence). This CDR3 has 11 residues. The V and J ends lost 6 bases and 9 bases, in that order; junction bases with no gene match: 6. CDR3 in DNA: TGCAGTGCCTACGGACAGGGCAAAGCTTTCTTT. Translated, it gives CSAYGQGKAFF.

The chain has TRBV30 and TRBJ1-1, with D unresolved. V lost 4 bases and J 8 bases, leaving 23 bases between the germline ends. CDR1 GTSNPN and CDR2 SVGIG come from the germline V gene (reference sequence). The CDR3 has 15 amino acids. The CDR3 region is CAWTPGPPGIGEAFF. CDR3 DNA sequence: TGTGCCTGGACCCCGGGCCCGCCGGGGATTGGCGAAGCTTTCTTT.

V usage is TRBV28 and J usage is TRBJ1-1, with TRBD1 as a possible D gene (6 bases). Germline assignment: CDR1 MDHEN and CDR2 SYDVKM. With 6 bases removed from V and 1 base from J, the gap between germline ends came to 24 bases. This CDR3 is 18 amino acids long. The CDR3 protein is CASSPVRGSGGANTEAFF. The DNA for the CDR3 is TGTGCCAGCAGCCCCGTGAGGGGTTCGGGGGGCGCGAACACTGAAGCTTTCTTT.

CDR3 in amino acids: CASNHSPPTDTQYF. Written as DNA, the CDR3 is TGTGCCAGCAACCACTCACCCCCCACAGATACGCAGTATTTT. The chain couples TRBV6-5 to TRBJ2-3; no firm D call. CDR1 and CDR2 from the germline V gene are MNHEY and SVGAGI. V was clipped by 7 bases and J by 2 bases, with 13 bases between them. The CDR3 contains 14 residues.

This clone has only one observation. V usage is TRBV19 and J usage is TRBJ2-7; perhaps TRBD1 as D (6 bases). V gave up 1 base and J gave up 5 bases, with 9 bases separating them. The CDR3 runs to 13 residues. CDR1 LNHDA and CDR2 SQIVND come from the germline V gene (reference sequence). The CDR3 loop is CASSIGYRDEQYF. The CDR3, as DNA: TGTGCCAGTAGTATAGGGTACAGGGACGAGCAGTACTTC.

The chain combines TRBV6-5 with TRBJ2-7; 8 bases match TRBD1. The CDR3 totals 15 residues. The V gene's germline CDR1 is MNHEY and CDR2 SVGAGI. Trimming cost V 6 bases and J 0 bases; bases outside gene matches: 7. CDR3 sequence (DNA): TGTGCCAGCAGAAATGGACAGGGACGCTCCTACGAGCAGTACTTC. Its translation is CASRNGQGRSYEQYF.

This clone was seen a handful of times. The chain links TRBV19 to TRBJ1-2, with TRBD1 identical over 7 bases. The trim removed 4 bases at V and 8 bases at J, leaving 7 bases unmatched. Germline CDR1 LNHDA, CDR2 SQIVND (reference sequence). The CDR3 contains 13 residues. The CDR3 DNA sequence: TGTGCCAGTAGTACCTTGACAGGGTACGGCTACACCTTC. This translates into CASSTLTGYGYTF.

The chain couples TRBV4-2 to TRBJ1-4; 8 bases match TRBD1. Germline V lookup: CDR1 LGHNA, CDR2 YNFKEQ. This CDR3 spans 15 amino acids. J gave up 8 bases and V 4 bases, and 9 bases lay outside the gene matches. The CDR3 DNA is TGTGCCAGCAGCCTAGCCAGGGGGCCAGAAGAAAAACTGTTTTTT. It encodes CASSLARGPEEKLFF.

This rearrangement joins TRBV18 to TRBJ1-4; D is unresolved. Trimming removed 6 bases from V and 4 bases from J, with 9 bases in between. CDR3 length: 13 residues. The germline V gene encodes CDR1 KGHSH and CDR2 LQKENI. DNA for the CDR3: TGTGCCAGCTCGGTGGGCAGTAATGAAAAACTGTTTTTT. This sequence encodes CASSVGSNEKLFF. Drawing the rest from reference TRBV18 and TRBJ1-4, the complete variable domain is NAGVMQNPRHLVRRRGQEARLRCSPMKGHSHVYWYRQLPEEGLKFMVYLQKENIIDESGMPKERFSAEFPKEGPSILRIQQVVRGDSAAYFCASSVGSNEKLFFGSGTQLSVL.

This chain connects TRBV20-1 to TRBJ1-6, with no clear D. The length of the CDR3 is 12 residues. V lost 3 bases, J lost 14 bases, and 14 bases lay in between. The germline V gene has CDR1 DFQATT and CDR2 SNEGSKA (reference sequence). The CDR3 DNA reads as TGCAGTGCTAGTGGACGGGTCCGGGCCCTCCACTTT. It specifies CSASGRVRALHF.

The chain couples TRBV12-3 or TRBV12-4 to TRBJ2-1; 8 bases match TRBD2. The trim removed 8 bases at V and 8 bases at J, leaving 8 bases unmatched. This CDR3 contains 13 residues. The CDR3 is CASRGGNSDEQFF. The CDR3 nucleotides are TGTGCCAGCCGGGGGGGGAATTCGGATGAGCAGTTCTTC.

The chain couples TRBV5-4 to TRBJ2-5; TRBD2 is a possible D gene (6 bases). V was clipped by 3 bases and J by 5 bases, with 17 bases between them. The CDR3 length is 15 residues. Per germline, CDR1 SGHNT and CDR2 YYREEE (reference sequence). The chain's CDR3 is CASSWLAGGGETQYF. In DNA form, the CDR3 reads TGTGCCAGCAGCTGGCTCGCGGGTGGAGGGGAGACCCAGTACTTC.

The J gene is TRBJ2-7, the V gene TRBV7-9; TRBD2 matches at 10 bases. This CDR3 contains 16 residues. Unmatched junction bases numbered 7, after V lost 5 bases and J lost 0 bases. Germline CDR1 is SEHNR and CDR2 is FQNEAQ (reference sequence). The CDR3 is CASSPLGLAVSYEQYF. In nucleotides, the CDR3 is TGTGCCAGCAGCCCGCTTGGACTAGCGGTCTCCTACGAGCAGTACTTC.

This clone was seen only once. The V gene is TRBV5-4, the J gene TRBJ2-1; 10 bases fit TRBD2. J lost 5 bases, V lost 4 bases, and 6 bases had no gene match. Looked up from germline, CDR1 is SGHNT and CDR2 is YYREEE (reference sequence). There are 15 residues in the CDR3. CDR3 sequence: CASSKPGLANNEQFF. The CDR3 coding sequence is TGTGCCAGCAGCAAGCCGGGACTAGCGAACAATGAGCAGTTCTTC.